This note documents a single TCR beta chain sequence. Its target is unknown. This record comes from a study of OX40 agonist ivuxolimab in advanced cancers. About the study: Patient treatment consisted of intravenous ivuxolimab administration every 2 weeks at 0.01 to 10 mg/kg. Participants, around 80% male, averaged approximately 60 years of age, ranging from about 23 to 80. Regarding the study as a whole: Clonal expansion among partial responders at 0.1-3.0 mg/kg ranked near the lowest.

V was shortened by 4 bases and J by 3 bases, with 21 bases between the two germline ends. CDR3 size: 17 residues. Germline CDR1 is ENHRY and CDR2 is SYGVKD. TCRdb keeps only in-frame clones here, not all; method: immunoSEQ multiplex PCR. The sample gives nearly 55,000 clones, 84% of which show up once; about 1.2% is in the top ten. Sequencing used CD4+ or CD8+ T cells sorted from blood, obtained in a trial of the OX40 agonist ivuxolimab. This clonotype was obtained from an adult with an advanced solid tumor such as melanoma, head and neck, liver or kidney cancer. The chain links TRBV10-3 to TRBJ2-5; TRBD2 might be the D (6 bases). The CDR3 DNA follows: TGTGCCATCAGTGGGAAACGGACGGAGGGAAGTGAAGAGACCCAGTACTTC. Amino acids: CAISGKRTEGSEETQYF.